A single sample gave rise to the 25 T cell receptor beta chains below, sequenced in a study of T cells in Graves' hyperthyroidism and ophthalmopathy. Regions amplified from RNA transcripts were the TCR beta CDR3 regions. The TCR CDR3 was amplified in a first-round RT-PCR using the HTBI primer set. TCRdb re-called the multiplex PCR reads with MiXCR, one entry per CDR3 protein. The table shows approximately 420,000 distinct CDR3 sequences, with roughly 13% occurring only once. Sequencing was carried out using blood. All receptors derive from a woman aged 18 to 35 with Graves' hyperthyroidism.

This clonotype showed up just a few times. This chain uses TRBV7-2 with TRBJ2-5; 11 nucleotides agree with TRBD2. The germline gives CDR1 SGHTA, CDR2 FQGNSA. The ends lost 4 bases at V and 0 bases at J; junction bases unmatched: 10. This CDR3 has 18 amino acids. The CDR3 bases are TGTGCCAGCAGCTCGATGGGACTAGCGGAGAAATACCAAGAGACCCAGTACTTC. It codes for CASSSMGLAEKYQETQYF. Complete variable domain (other parts from reference TRBV7-2 and TRBJ2-5): GAGVSQSPSNKVTEKGKDVELRCDPISGHTALYWYRQSLGQGLEFLIYFQGNSAPDKSGLPSDRFSAERTGGSVSTLTIQRTQQEDSAVYLCASSSMGLAEKYQETQYFGPGTRLLVL.

The rearrangement uses TRBV20-1 and TRBJ1-1, with D perhaps TRBD1 (5 bases). Trimming took off 1 base at V and 0 bases at J, with 12 bases between the two ends. The CDR3 is made up of 15 amino acids. The germline CDR1 and CDR2 sequences are DFQATT and SNEGSKA (reference sequence). In DNA, the CDR3 is TGCAGTGCTAGAGTTAATGGACAAATGAACACTGAAGCTTTCTTT. This codes for CSARVNGQMNTEAFF.

The sample holds many counts of this clonotype. The chain links TRBV12-3 or TRBV12-4 to TRBJ1-1; unclear D gene. The CDR3 runs 16 residues. Trimming left V 1 base short and J 1 base short, with 13 bases between. CDR3 amino acids: CASSLGTPLENTEAFF. The CDR3 coding sequence is TGTGCCAGCAGTTTAGGGACCCCTCTAGAGAACACTGAAGCTTTCTTT.

The chain carries TRBV7-2 and TRBJ2-2, with 7 bases aligning to TRBD2. CDR1 SGHTA and CDR2 FQGNSA come from the germline V gene. V dropped 5 bases and J dropped 1; count of bases not matched to a gene: 13. This CDR3 has 18 residues. Written as DNA, the CDR3 is TGTGCCAGCAGCACTAGCCCTGGACTAGGGGTGAACACCGGGGAGCTGTTTTTT. Protein: CASSTSPGLGVNTGELFF.

The chain carries TRBV9 and TRBJ1-1, with 9 bases lining up with TRBD1. The CDR3 contains 15 residues. From germline, CDR1 is SGDLS and CDR2 YYNGEE. V was clipped by 3 bases and J by 3 bases; unmatched bases: 6. The CDR3 DNA sequence: TGTGCCAGCAGCGAACTGGGACAGGGCGACACTGAAGCTTTCTTT. Translation gives CASSELGQGDTEAFF.

This clonotype was picked up many times. The J gene is TRBJ2-3, the V gene TRBV7-9; the match to TRBD2 covers 12 bases. V lost 5 bases and J lost 2; bases outside the gene matches: 2. This CDR3 has 15 residues. Germline loops: CDR1 SEHNR, CDR2 FQNEAQ (reference sequence). The CDR3 DNA is TGTGCCAGCAGCCGGACTAGCGGGGACACAGATACGCAGTATTTT. Translating gives CASSRTSGDTDTQYF.

The genes are TRBV14 and TRBJ2-1, with D perhaps TRBD1 (7 bases). The DNA matches TRBJ2-7 better at its end, which makes the J call doubtful. The CDR3 consists of 14 residues. The germline gives CDR1 SGHDN, CDR2 FVKESK. The chain's CDR3 is CASSRGAGGNEQYF. The CDR3 DNA follows: TGTGCCAGCAGCCGGGGGGCAGGGGGGAATGAGCAGTACTTC.

Points on this clonotype: A much larger clonotype is one base distant, so this may be a read error. V gene TRBV5-5 combines with J gene TRBJ2-7; 10 nucleotides align to TRBD1. After removal of 10 bases from V and 2 bases from J, the junction contained 12 bases not matched to a gene. Germline CDR1 is SGHKS and CDR2 is YYEKEE (reference sequence). This CDR3 is built from 15 residues. The DNA for the CDR3 is TGTGCCGGCACCGATAGGGGACAGGGGACCTACGAGCAGTACTTC. It yields the protein CAGTDRGQGTYEQYF.

This clonotype was detected once. A much larger clone sits a single nucleotide away, making a read error possible. The genes are TRBV7-8 and TRBJ1-5; D gene uncertain. Germline V CDR1 and CDR2: SGHVS, FQNEAQ. The CDR3 has 13 amino acids. Between the trimmed V and J ends, which lost 4 bases and 9 bases, there was a span of 13 bases. The CDR3 is CASSSKTDGPQHF. The CDR3 nucleotides are TGTGCCAGCAGCTCAAAGACGGACGGGCCCCAGCATTTT.

This clonotype was seen repeatedly, ten times or more. The chain carries TRBV7-9 and TRBJ2-3, with 14 positions matching TRBD2. The CDR3 spans 16 residues. Germline assignment: CDR1 SEHNR and CDR2 FQNEAQ (reference sequence). V trimming: 5 bases; J trimming: 6 bases; junction bases outside the gene matches: 7. DNA of the CDR3: TGTGCCAGCAGCCATGGGACTAGCGGGAGCCGCGATACGCAGTATTTT. Amino acids: CASSHGTSGSRDTQYF.

The chain employs TRBV12-3 or TRBV12-4 and TRBJ2-7; maybe TRBD2 (6 bases). CDR3 length equals 13 residues. Trimming left V 6 bases short and J 6 bases short, with 15 bases between. CDR3 residues: CASSPSGEGEQYF. CDR3 in DNA: TGTGCCAGCAGCCCATCGGGAGAGGGCGAGCAGTACTTC.

This clonotype was observed a few times. DNA for the CDR3: TGTGCCAGCAGTTACCCGGCGGACAGGGGGTCCAAAAACATTCAGTACTTC. Translated: CASSYPADRGSKNIQYF. The rearrangement joins TRBV6-5 to TRBJ2-4, with 10 positions matching TRBD1. With V trimmed by 2 bases and J by 2 bases, 6 bases remained unmatched. CDR3 size: 17 residues. Germline V gene sequence: CDR1 MNHEY, CDR2 SVGAGI.

This clonotype was recorded a few times. The chain joins TRBV7-2 to TRBJ2-7, with a tentative D call TRBD2 (6 bases). This CDR3 contains 15 residues. Germline V gives CDR1 SGHTA, CDR2 FQGNSA. The V end was cut by 0 bases, the J end by 2 bases, with 11 bases between. CDR3 DNA sequence: TGTGCCAGCAGCTTAGCTAGCGGTTCCACCTACGAGCAGTACTTC. It translates to CASSLASGSTYEQYF.

Ten or more counts support this clonotype. The chain joins TRBV28 to TRBJ1-5, with 12 bases that match TRBD1. V trimming: 6 bases; J trimming: 6 bases; junction bases outside the gene matches: 12. CDR1 is MDHEN, CDR2 SYDVKM, per germline. CDR3 size: 17 residues. The CDR3 sequence is CASREPPGQGAGQPQHF. The CDR3 nucleotides read TGTGCCAGCAGGGAACCACCGGGACAGGGGGCTGGTCAGCCCCAGCATTTT. The full variable domain, in which reference TRBV28 and TRBJ1-5 provide the parts outside the CDR3, is DVKVTQSSRYLVKRTGEKVFLECVQDMDHENMFWYRQDPGLGLRLIYFSYDVKMKEKGDIPEGYSVSREKKERFSLILESASTNQTSMYLCASREPPGQGAGQPQHFGDGTRLSIL.

The rearrangement links TRBV5-1 to TRBJ2-1, with TRBD2 matching over 9 bases. This CDR3 spans 15 amino acids. The J segment lost 11 bases and the V segment lost 4 bases, leaving 13 bases of the junction unmatched. Per germline, CDR1 SGHRS and CDR2 YFSETQ. The CDR3 sequence is CASSPGTSFEEQQFF. The CDR3 nucleotides read TGCGCCAGCAGCCCCGGGACTAGCTTCGAGGAACAGCAGTTCTTC.

This clonotype was counted many times. V usage is TRBV28 and J usage is TRBJ2-7, with a possible D match to TRBD1 (6 bases). CDR1 and CDR2 (germline): MDHEN, SYDVKM. CDR3 size: 13 residues. For the CDR3, the DNA is TGTGCTGAGAGTGGCAGGGGTTTGGAGGAGCAGTACTTC. It is translated as CAESGRGLEEQYF.

The V gene is TRBV13, the J gene TRBJ2-6, with 8 bases lining up with TRBD2. The germline V gene encodes CDR1 PRHDT and CDR2 FYEKMQ (reference sequence). J lost 2 bases, V lost 4 bases, and 13 bases had no gene match. The CDR3 totals 19 residues. CDR3 nucleotides: TGTGCCAGCAGCTCCTATAGGGAGCGGGAGCTACCTGGGGCCAACGTCCTGACTTTC. Translating gives CASSSYRERELPGANVLTF.

The sample holds many counts of this clonotype. The chain recombines TRBV27 with TRBJ1-6; TRBD1 aligns across 8 bases. Trimming took 5 bases from V and 15 from J; bases not matched to a gene: 33. The CDR3 runs 21 residues. Per the germline V gene, CDR1 is MNHEY and CDR2 is SMNVEV (reference sequence). This CDR3 reads CASSRYTPNRLQQGAPRFLHF. The CDR3 nucleotides read TGTGCCAGCAGTCGCTACACACCTAACAGATTACAGCAGGGGGCTCCTCGGTTCCTCCACTTT.

The chain employs TRBV20-1 and TRBJ2-7; perhaps D is TRBD1 or TRBD2 (5 bases each). V shed 4 bases and J shed 3 bases, with 10 bases lying between them. Germline V lookup: CDR1 DFQATT, CDR2 SNEGSKA (reference sequence). The CDR3 has 12 residues. CDR3 in amino acids: CSATGTIYEQYF. Written as DNA, the CDR3 is TGCAGTGCTACCGGGACGATCTACGAGCAGTACTTC.

Comment on this clonotype: A read error may explain this, as a much larger clone is one base away. The chain carries TRBV28 and TRBJ1-5; perhaps TRBD1 as D (5 bases). CDR3 length: 16 amino acids. The germline CDR1 and CDR2 sequences are MDHEN and SYDVKM. Trimming stripped 2 bases from V and 7 bases from J, with 18 bases between. In DNA, the CDR3 is TGTGCCAGCAGTTTACTCTTCACCAGGGTTGAACAGCCCCAGCATTTT. It translates to CASSLLFTRVEQPQHF.

This clonotype was seen a single time. The chain couples TRBV6-9 to TRBJ1-2; the D is unclear. Germline CDR1 MNHGY, CDR2 SVAAGI. The V and J ends lost 3 bases and 6 bases respectively, with 20 bases between them. This CDR3 has 16 amino acids. In DNA form, the CDR3 reads TGTGCCAGCAGTTACTTGCCCGGCCCAGGCGGAAATGGCTACACCTTC. Protein sequence: CASSYLPGPGGNGYTF.

This clonotype was picked up many times. As DNA, the CDR3 is TGTGCCAGCAGTCCAACAGTAATTAACAATGAGCAGTTCTTC. This encodes CASSPTVINNEQFF. The V call is TRBV2, the J call TRBJ2-1; no clear D gene. Looked up from germline, CDR1 is SNHLY and CDR2 is FYNNEI. CDR3 length: 14 amino acids. Trimming shortened V by 5 bases and J by 5 bases, and 13 bases separated the two germline ends.

The sample holds many counts of this clonotype. This chain uses TRBV5-1 with TRBJ2-7; TRBD1 matches at 8 bases. The germline gives CDR1 SGHRS, CDR2 YFSETQ. CDR3 size: 14 residues. After removal of 3 bases from V and 0 bases from J, the junction contained 2 bases not matched to a gene. This chain's CDR3 is CASSSQGASYEQYF. In DNA form, the CDR3 reads TGCGCCAGCAGCTCTCAGGGGGCCTCCTACGAGCAGTACTTC.

This clonotype was found many times. V is TRBV5-6 and J is TRBJ2-2; possible D gene TRBD1, 5 bases. With 0 bases removed from V and 7 bases from J, the gap between germline ends came to 10 bases. Germline CDR1 SGHDT, CDR2 YYEEEE. The CDR3 loop spans 14 amino acids. CDR3 sequence: CASSLGTPLGELFF. For the CDR3, the DNA is TGTGCCAGCAGCTTGGGGACACCGCTCGGGGAGCTGTTTTTT.

This clonotype occurred many times. The V gene is TRBV30, the J gene TRBJ2-1; 10 bases map to TRBD2. J was trimmed by 7 bases and V by 5 bases; bases with no gene match: 11. The CDR3 has 15 residues. Germline-derived CDR1 and CDR2 are GTSNPN and SVGIG (reference sequence). This CDR3 reads CAWEKLAGLSNEQFF. In DNA, the CDR3 is TGTGCCTGGGAGAAACTAGCGGGACTGTCGAATGAGCAGTTCTTC.